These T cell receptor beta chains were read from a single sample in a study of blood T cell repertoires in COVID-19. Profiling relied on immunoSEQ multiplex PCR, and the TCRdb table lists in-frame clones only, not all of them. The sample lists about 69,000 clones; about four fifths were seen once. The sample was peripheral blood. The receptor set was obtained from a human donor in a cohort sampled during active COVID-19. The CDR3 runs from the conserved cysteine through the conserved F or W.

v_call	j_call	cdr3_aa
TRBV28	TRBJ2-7	CASSFQSYEQYF
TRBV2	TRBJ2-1	CAHSAGFSYNEQFF
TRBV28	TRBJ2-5	CASSLPGMETQYF
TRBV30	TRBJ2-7	CAWSHDLNRVGEQYF
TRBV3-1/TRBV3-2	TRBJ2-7	CASSRRQALSYEQYF
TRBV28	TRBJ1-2	CASSFWGASYGYTF
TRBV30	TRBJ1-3	CAWSGGASGNTIYF
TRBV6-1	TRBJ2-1	CASSDRDRGSTPANEQFF
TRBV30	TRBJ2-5	CAWSNSRGEPQETQYF
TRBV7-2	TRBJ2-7	CASSLALGQAYEQYF
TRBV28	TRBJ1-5	CASSLPGNQPQHF
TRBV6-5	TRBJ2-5	CACSAHSAAQYF
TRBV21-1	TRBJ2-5	CASSNLLAGGQETQYF
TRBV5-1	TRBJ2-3	CASSLAGLAAPDTQYF
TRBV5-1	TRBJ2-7	CASSLVGTSYEQYF
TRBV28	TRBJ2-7	CASSSPAREYF
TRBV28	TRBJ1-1	CASSLPGGLNTEAFF
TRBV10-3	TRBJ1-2	CAISEGVNYGYTF
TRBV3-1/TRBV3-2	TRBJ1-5	CASSQDPLSSGQPQHF
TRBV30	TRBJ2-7	CARGLGSVGSEQYF
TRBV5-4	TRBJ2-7	CASSGPGTGDEQYF